This TCR beta chain was found in a study of cytomegalovirus exposure and HLA in healthy donors. As for the study in general: Prior work identified 120 million or so unique TCR beta sequences in 150 million to 200 million T cells. Among approximately 390 genotyped donors, around 77% fell in the Caucasian-associated ancestry cluster.

Both 60 Vbeta primers and 13 Jbeta primers went into the PCR. Profiled with immunoSEQ multiplex PCR; TCRdb holds only in-frame clones, not every one. The sample lists fewer than 150,000 clones, around 80% occurring once. V was clipped by 0 bases and J by 7 bases, with 10 bases between them. There are 13 residues in the CDR3. The germline V gene encodes CDR1 MNHEY and CDR2 SMNVEV (reference sequence). General observations from the study: Judged likely to be a sequencing artifact was a cluster of highly shared sequence variants.

With respect to this clone: Its cognate antigen is unknown.

This receptor was obtained from a man aged 40-49 years in good health and CMV-seropositive. The chain carries TRBV27 and TRBJ2-7, with a tentative D call TRBD2 (6 bases). Sequenced sample: PBMCs. As DNA, the CDR3 is TGTGCCAGCAGTTTATCTGGGGGAGGTGAGCAGTACTTC. It yields the protein CASSLSGGGEQYF.